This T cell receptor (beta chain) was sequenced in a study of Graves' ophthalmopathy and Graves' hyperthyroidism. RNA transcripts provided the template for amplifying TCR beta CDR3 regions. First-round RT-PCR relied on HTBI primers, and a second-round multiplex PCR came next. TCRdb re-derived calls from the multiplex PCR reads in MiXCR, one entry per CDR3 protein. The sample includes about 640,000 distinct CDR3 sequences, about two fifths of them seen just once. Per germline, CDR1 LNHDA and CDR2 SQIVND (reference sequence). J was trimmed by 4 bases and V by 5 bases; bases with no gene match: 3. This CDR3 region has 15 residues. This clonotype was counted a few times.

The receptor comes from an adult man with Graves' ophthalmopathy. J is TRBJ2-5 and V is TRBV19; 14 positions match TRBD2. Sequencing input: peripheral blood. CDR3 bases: TGTGCCAGTAGTGGGACTAGCGGGGGCACAGAGACCCAGTACTTC. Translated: CASSGTSGGTETQYF.